A single sample is the source of the 5 T cell receptor beta chains below, sequenced in a study of T-cell memory formation after mild COVID-19. TCRdb independently ran MiXCR on the 5' RACE reads; one entry per CDR3 protein. The sample holds 450,000 to 650,000 distinct CDR3 sequences, 20% to 25% seen once. The sample was PBMCs or a T cell subset sorted from them (not recorded which). The receptors shown here come from an adult woman who had mild COVID-19 (a few samples of this study predate the infection). Cell type and time point are not known.

The rearrangement joins TRBV11-2 to TRBJ1-1, with unresolved D. CDR1 is SGHAT, CDR2 FQNNGV, per germline. The CDR3 covers 10 residues. The V end lost 5 bases, the J end lost 11 bases, and 9 bases lay between the germline ends. CDR3 loop: CASSTTMAFF. The CDR3 DNA is TGTGCCAGCAGCACGACCATGGCTTTCTTT.

In this sample, this clonotype turned up a few times. This chain links TRBV29-1 with TRBJ2-7; maybe TRBD1 (6 bases). The V end was cut by 6 bases, the J end by 2 bases, with 11 bases between. Germline V lookup: CDR1 SQVTM, CDR2 ANQGSEA. This CDR3 comprises 12 residues. Written as DNA, the CDR3 is TGCAGCGTCGGGGACACCACCTACGAGCAGTACTTC. This translates into CSVGDTTYEQYF.

The V and J genes are TRBV7-9 and TRBJ1-6; 8 bases fit TRBD1. CDR3 length: 15 amino acids. The V segment lost 8 bases and the J segment 10 bases; nucleotides outside the gene matches: 13. Germline V CDR1 and CDR2: SEHNR, FQNEAQ (reference sequence). Written as DNA, the CDR3 is TGTGCCAGCCTTCAGTGGACAGGGAGCGACTCACCCCTCCACTTT. It codes for CASLQWTGSDSPLHF.

This rearrangement joins TRBV3-1 to TRBJ2-2; unclear D gene. The length of the CDR3 is 14 residues. Trimming shortened V by 3 bases and J by 4 bases, and 9 bases separated the two germline ends. CDR1 LGHDT and CDR2 YNNKEL come from the germline V gene (reference sequence). The CDR3 loop reads CASSQGVVTGELFF. The DNA for the CDR3 is TGTGCCAGCAGCCAGGGCGTGGTCACCGGGGAGCTGTTTTTT.

The sample holds a few counts of this clonotype. The chain links TRBV4-3 to TRBJ2-3; tentative D call: TRBD1 (5 bases). V was clipped by 0 bases and J by 2 bases, with 9 bases between them. CDR3 length: 15 residues. Germline loops: CDR1 LGHNA, CDR2 YSLEER. The CDR3 bases are TGCGCCAGCAGCCAAGATTGGGGCCCCACAGATACGCAGTATTTT. This encodes CASSQDWGPTDTQYF.